This TCR beta chain derives from a study of blood T cell repertoires in COVID-19. Study-wide background: The origin of the acute and convalescent COVID-19 samples was the United States, Italy and Spain.

With 4 bases clipped from V and 5 bases from J, the junction kept 13 bases outside the gene matches. The length of the CDR3 is 17 residues. The germline V gene has CDR1 KGHDR and CDR2 SFDVKD. Clones were read by immunoSEQ multiplex PCR, and TCRdb kept only the in-frame ones, dropping some. The table records about 11,000 clones, around 90% of them present only once. The gene calls are TRBV24-1 and TRBJ2-3; 8 nucleotides agree with TRBD2. This sequence originates from a human donor in a cohort sampled during active COVID-19. The material sequenced was peripheral blood. The CDR3 loop reads CATSEGTGTRAGDTQYF. The CDR3 nucleotides are TGTGCCACCAGTGAGGGTACCGGGACTAGGGCGGGAGATACGCAGTATTTT.